This T cell receptor beta chain was sequenced in a study of naive and memory T cell subsets. An equimolar mix of two oligonucleotides served as the beta constant-region primer for TRBC1 and TRBC2. The ligated cDNA underwent four PCR rounds using SP2 and nested alpha and beta constant-region primers. From the UMI-ligation and nested PCR reads, TCRdb called clonotypes with MiXCR, one entry per CDR3 protein. Of roughly 140,000 distinct CDR3 sequences detected, more than 15% appear once; the ten largest clones hold about 0.57%. Regarding the study as a whole: Especially in CD8 cells, naive repertoires contained a few larger clonotypes, possibly CD45RA-re-expressing memory cells.

The CDR3 sequence is 15 residues long. CDR1 is MNHEY and CDR2 is SVGEGT in the germline V gene. Trimming cost V 2 bases and J 5 bases, with 15 bases left between them. Only a few counts were recorded for this clonotype. Its antigen is still unknown. The TCR comes from a human donor in good health. The sequencing sample was made of naive CD8+ T cells from blood. The genes are TRBV6-2 or TRBV6-3 and TRBJ2-5; tentatively, D is TRBD1 (6 bases). This CDR3 reads CASSYPTGTSETQYF. Here the CDR3 DNA reads TGTGCCAGCAGTTACCCCACCGGGACATCGGAGACCCAGTACTTC.